This T cell receptor beta chain was identified during a study of cytomegalovirus exposure and HLA in healthy donors (dated by TCRdb to the late 2010s). Study-wide context: An earlier analysis of approximately 640 of the donors reported 250 to 350 Gb of sequence data and some 120 million unique TCR beta sequences from roughly 200 million T cells. An early release that covered roughly 600 HLA-typed donors contained approximately 300 gigabases of sequencing data and around 80 million unique TCR sequences. The genetic ancestry cluster associated with self-reported Caucasian donors included roughly four fifths of the 398 genotyped donors. The aim of the study was to test whether cataloging public T cell receptors could identify signatures of past pathogen exposure. Using immunosequencing, the study profiled T cell repertoires from 666 subjects and related those repertoires to cytomegalovirus serostatus. Besides the first cohort of 666 subjects, a separate validation cohort made up of about 120 different subjects was used. The study combined high-throughput TCR immunosequencing, statistical association of individual TCRs with disease status, and machine learning to predict cytomegalovirus infection status. To study patterns of TCR occurrence, a later analysis re-analyzed previously published TCR beta repertoires from 550 to 800 donors and added high-resolution HLA genotyping. Rather than drawing on any new phenotypic data, the later analysis identified candidate immune exposures from TCR beta sequences and the way those sequences occurred across donors. An earlier analysis of 587 of the donors used high-throughput TCR beta sequencing to judge whether each TCR beta V gene segment behaved as functional or pseudogenic. Alongside the repertoire data, information on donor age, sex, ethnicity and CMV serostatus was compiled. Genome-wide SNP genotypes for about 65% of the 666 donors were used in a later genetic analysis, which treated that subset as a discovery cohort. All discovery cohort repertoires had been generated on a single sequencing platform. Class I and class II HLA loci were covered by the typing at four-digit resolution. The number of typed donors differed by locus: about 620-640 for A, B, C, DRB1 and DQB1; some 540 for DQA1; approximately 610 for DPA1; and about 450 for DPB1. A handful of DR-DQ haplotypes were handled as single units for association and clustering because linkage in the cohort was strong. Among 300 to 500 genotyped donors of the cohort, an average of approximately 240,000 unique TCR beta nucleotide sequences was sequenced per donor, of which about 18% were non-productive.

The cohort comprised several hundred healthy bone marrow donors. At the time of sampling, all cohort members were nominally healthy, though unrecorded immune exposures were likely present. The donor tested CMV seronegative, placing the donor among the 350 or so seronegative members of the cohort. Each donor provided a peripheral blood sample, and peripheral blood mononuclear cells were used for TCR beta sequencing. The Qiagen DNeasy Blood Extraction Kit was used to extract genomic DNA from the blood cell samples. With respect to this clone: There is no known antigen for this receptor. Base qualities are not provided; no much larger clone lies one nucleotide away.

According to the germline V gene, CDR1 reads MGHRA and CDR2 reads YSYEKL. The CDR3 runs 17 amino acids, cysteine and phenylalanine included. The entry retains the CDR3 DNA only, 51 bases that are in frame from base 1. V was cut back by 5 bases and J by 0 bases, leaving a gap of 17 bases between them. The research as a whole found: When HLA alleles, especially DR and DQ, strongly co-occurred, TCR associations were difficult to assign to individual alleles. According to a later analysis, parvovirus B19, influenza, CMV and Epstein-Barr virus appeared linked to several top co-occurrence clusters. About 17 rarely observed V segments, including chromosome 9 orphons, were excluded from the earlier analysis of several hundred of the donors because counts were too low. Roughly uniform sequencing depth across donors was assumed in presence/absence analyses, although this assumption may not hold. A later genetic analysis reported fewer N-insertions in productive TCRs among donors in an Asian-associated ancestry cluster than the roughly 650-donor mean. In a later analysis, the rate of TCR association differed among HLA loci, with DRB1 alleles having the most associated TCRs and HLA-C alleles having the fewest. According to the authors, the approach could potentially be generalized to other disease states and immunological phenotypes. A further reported finding was that TCR beta sequences accurately predicted the HLA-A and HLA-B alleles for most subjects in the first cohort. In an earlier analysis of a few hundred of the donors, most TCR beta V segments were observed in productive rearrangements about 87% or about 30% of the time, broadly matching IMGT annotations. Most TCR sequences were seen in very few donors, while some public TCRs were found in many individuals. CMV serostatus was the only immune exposure information available for the cohort. In a later analysis, some 18,000 TCR beta sequences were associated with specific HLA alleles at a false discovery rate of 0.05. Cytomegalovirus status was reported to be diagnosed by the classifier with high specificity and sensitivity in both the original and validation cohorts. Some IMGT-functional V segments, including TRBV6-2 and TRBV6-3, could not be told apart with the 87-base-pair reads, so those segments were excluded. Because HLA typing was unavailable for some donors at each locus, only the typed subset was used in association tests. A cluster of highly shared sequence variants was judged likely to represent a technical artifact of the sequencing pipeline. In a later analysis, HLA-associated TCR beta chains showed more clonal expansion and lower generation probabilities than non-associated chains that were equally common. Most CMV-associated TCR beta chains appeared to be HLA-restricted in a later analysis, and the HLA associations seemed to be driven largely by CMV exposure. In vitro tests confirmed that a few of the cytomegalovirus-associated TCR beta chains recognize cytomegalovirus antigens. A later genetic analysis associated a missense DCLRE1C variant with V-gene and J-gene trimming of TCR beta chains, and an independent cohort replicated the association. A total of 150 or so TCR beta chains were listed by the study as associated with cytomegalovirus. Linkage disequilibrium might explain the correlated functional status among segregating V segments, but an unknown experimental factor could not be excluded. The cohort was sequenced for TCR beta chains only, and without alpha or paired-chain data the features that could be detected were limited.

Preparation of the library involved the immunoSEQ multiplex PCR assay. A mixture of 60 forward primers for TCR Vbeta segments and 13 reverse primers for TCR Jbeta segments was used in the multiplex PCR. The CDR3 region of rearranged TCR beta genes was amplified from genomic DNA by a multiplex PCR assay. The Illumina HiSeq System was used to sequence the amplified TCR beta libraries as 87-base-pair reads. As for the authors' bioinformatics: A later analysis tallied 75 million to 95 million unique TCR beta chains across the 666 repertoires, and approximately 9.9 million of those chains were shared by two or more donors. Raw reads were error-corrected and collapsed into unique sequences with a nearest-neighbor algorithm that merged closely related sequences to remove PCR and sequencing errors. Alignment of CDR3 sequences to IMGT reference sequences was used to assign V, D and J gene segments. For a sequence to be retained, at least a six-nucleotide match to both a V gene segment and a J gene segment was required. A rearrangement was called productive if the CDR3 had no stop codons and remained in frame with V and J, and every other rearrangement was called non-productive. Following IMGT convention, CDR3 was defined as the stretch from the second conserved V-encoded cysteine to the conserved J-encoded phenylalanine. Sequences without an unambiguous match to a single V gene segment were excluded from the earlier analysis of over 500 of the donors. An earlier analysis of about 600 of the donors called V segments functional above 56.7% productive rearrangements and segregating when the between-donor standard deviation exceeded 5%. A statistical classification framework was built for diagnosing cytomegalovirus status from the catalog of TCR beta chain sequences. A later analysis assigned V and J genes by comparing TCR nucleotide sequences with IMGT/GENE-DB human TR gene sequences. In a later analysis, CDR3 sequences and most-parsimonious VDJ recombination scenarios were assigned using the TCRdist pipeline. A later analysis defined each TCR beta chain by its CDR3 amino acid sequence plus V-gene family, and excluded reads lacking a unique V-gene family. A later analysis removed 500 to 650 highly shared, low-generation-probability nucleotide sequences to deal with suspected cross-contamination and a sequencing artifact. A later analysis calculated a clonal expansion index for each public chain from normalized within-repertoire ranks of inferred template counts. A later analysis computed generation probabilities with a VDJ recombination model fitted to out-of-frame rearrangements, and checked the results against IGoR. A later analysis scored TCR-TCR, TCR-HLA and TCR-CMV co-occurrence with hypergeometric tests, applying a repertoire-size bias correction to TCR pairs. To estimate false discovery rates, a later analysis permuted the HLA or CMV assignments 20 times. A later analysis grouped co-occurring TCRs with DBSCAN, adding TCRdist sequence similarity when clustering within HLA-allele-positive subsets. Co-occurrence clustering excluded repertoires with fewer than 30,000 or more than 120,000 public chains, plus five with anomalous nucleotide sharing. TCRdb mirrors the immuneACCESS table, restricted to in-frame sequences. Some clones are absent from its copies; in checked studies, under half trace to an unresolved V gene, and the reason for the others is unknown. The V and J calls and clone size come from that table; D and trimming were worked out from the DNA. For this sample there are over 130,000 clones; 70% to 90% appear just once. The ten largest clonotypes hold about 2.2% of the sample.

The chain is encoded by TRBV4-1 joined to TRBJ1-3; no D gene is confidently identified. The clonotype originates from a man between 50 and 59 years old in good health and CMV-seronegative. Sample: PBMCs. The DNA reads as follows: TGCGCCAGCAGCTACATTGCCATAGGAGACTCTGGAAACACCATATATTTT. Its protein reads: CASSYIAIGDSGNTIYF.